The 17 T cell receptor beta chains listed next were all sequenced from one sample in a study of control samples from healthy donors and cancer patients (TCRdb year 2020). Library preparation employed the immunoSEQ multiplex PCR assay. The table was pulled from immuneACCESS by TCRdb, which kept in-frame rearrangements only. Such tables lose some clones; where checked, under half of the loss comes from unresolved V genes, and the rest has no known cause. Within this sample are fewer than 65,000 clones, with roughly 89% of them counted one time only. The ten largest make up 1.6% of the sample. Sequenced input: PBMCs. The receptors here all came from a man in his forties with colorectal cancer.

This clone has a handful of counts. J is TRBJ1-2 and V is TRBV10-3; D is unclear. CDR1 and CDR2 (germline): ENHRY, SYGVKD. The germline V and J ends were trimmed by 3 bases and 4 bases, with 12 bases remaining between them. The CDR3 loop spans 14 amino acids. The CDR3 coding sequence is TGTGCCATCAGTGACGGCACGGCTCGCTATGGCTACACCTTC. Translating it yields CAISDGTARYGYTF.

V gene TRBV19 combines with J gene TRBJ2-3, with D maybe TRBD2 (7 bases). V lost 5 bases to trimming and J lost 1 base, with 13 bases between them. The V gene's germline CDR1 is LNHDA and CDR2 SQIVND (reference sequence). CDR3 size: 15 residues. CDR3 in DNA: TGTGCCAGTAGTCGGGGGGCTGTTGGCACAGATACGCAGTATTTT. Translation: CASSRGAVGTDTQYF. Full variable domain (missing parts from reference TRBV19 and TRBJ2-3): DGGITQSPKYLFRKEGQNVTLSCEQNLNHDAMYWYRQDPGQGLRLIYYSQIVNDFQKGDIAEGYSVSREKKESFPLTVTSAQKNPTAFYLCASSRGAVGTDTQYFGPGTRLTVL.

The chain couples TRBV7-9 to TRBJ1-4; tentatively, D is TRBD1 (6 bases). V was pared by 3 bases and J by 7 bases, with 12 bases between. Looked up from germline, CDR1 is SEHNR and CDR2 is FQNEAQ (reference sequence). This CDR3 is built from 14 residues. CDR3 in DNA: TGTGCCAGCAGCTTGGCAGGGGCGGGTGAAAAACTGTTTTTT. Translation: CASSLAGAGEKLFF.

The chain uses TRBV7-2 and TRBJ1-2; no firm D call. CDR1 is SGHTA, CDR2 FQGNSA, per germline. The CDR3 has 14 residues. Trimming removed 0 bases at V and 3 bases at J, with 8 bases between. Written as DNA, the CDR3 is TGTGCCAGCAGCTTAGCGTTCGTTGACTATGGCTACACCTTC. Encoded protein: CASSLAFVDYGYTF.

This sequence joins TRBV27 and TRBJ2-5; no definite D call. V was pared by 3 bases and J by 2 bases, with 4 bases between. The CDR3 loop spans 12 amino acids. In germline, CDR1 is MNHEY, CDR2 SMNVEV (reference sequence). The CDR3 nucleotides are TGTGCCAGCAGTTTCCTGCAAGAGACCCAGTACTTC. As protein: CASSFLQETQYF.

V gene TRBV7-8 combines with J gene TRBJ2-1; D is uncertain. Germline V gene data show CDR1 as SGHVS and CDR2 as FQNEAQ. Between the trimmed V and J ends, which lost 5 bases and 1 base, there was a span of 18 bases. There are 17 residues in the CDR3. The CDR3 here is CASSARVPYLSYNEQFF. CDR3 DNA: TGTGCCAGCAGCGCAAGGGTCCCGTACTTATCCTACAATGAGCAGTTCTTC.

The V gene is TRBV5-1, the J gene TRBJ1-2, with 8 bases that match TRBD1. Germline values: CDR1 SGHRS, CDR2 YFSETQ. The V segment lost 0 bases and the J segment 2 bases; nucleotides outside the gene matches: 0. The CDR3 covers 14 residues. CDR3 in amino acids: CASSLGQGNYGYTF. In DNA, the CDR3 is TGCGCCAGCAGCTTGGGACAGGGGAACTATGGCTACACCTTC.

CDR3 amino acids: CASSMGREASPLHF. CDR3 DNA sequence: TGTGCCAGTAGTATGGGCAGGGAAGCTTCACCCCTCCACTTT. The gene calls are TRBV19 and TRBJ1-6, with D perhaps TRBD1 (5 bases). This CDR3 has 14 amino acids. The germline V and J ends were trimmed by 3 bases and 9 bases, with 12 bases remaining between them. Germline CDR1 is LNHDA and CDR2 is SQIVND (reference sequence). Complete variable domain (other parts from reference TRBV19 and TRBJ1-6): DGGITQSPKYLFRKEGQNVTLSCEQNLNHDAMYWYRQDPGQGLRLIYYSQIVNDFQKGDIAEGYSVSREKKESFPLTVTSAQKNPTAFYLCASSMGREASPLHFGNGTRLTVT.

The chain is built from TRBV7-2 and TRBJ1-6; the D is unclear. Trimming pared 0 bases from V and 7 bases from J, leaving 10 bases between. Germline CDR1 and CDR2: SGHTA and FQGNSA. The CDR3 has 15 residues. CDR3 sequence reads: CASSLAGKLNSPLHF. For the CDR3, the DNA is TGTGCCAGCAGCTTAGCGGGAAAGCTAAATTCACCCCTCCACTTT.

The sample holds one count of this clone. The rearrangement links TRBV27 to TRBJ2-1; 9 positions agree with TRBD2. Losses at the gene ends were 3 bases for V and 4 bases for J; bases not matched to a gene: 7. Germline CDR1 and CDR2: MNHEY and SMNVEV (reference sequence). There are 16 residues in the CDR3. Here the CDR3 reads CASSFSGSPFYNEQFF. In DNA form, the CDR3 reads TGTGCCAGCAGTTTTAGCGGGAGTCCCTTTTACAATGAGCAGTTCTTC.

The rearrangement uses TRBV7-9 and TRBJ2-7; D is uncertain. V shed 4 bases and J shed 3 bases, with 7 bases lying between them. This CDR3 contains 12 residues. Germline loops: CDR1 SEHNR, CDR2 FQNEAQ (reference sequence). Here the CDR3 reads CASSSSVYEQYF. DNA of the CDR3: TGTGCCAGCAGCTCGAGTGTCTACGAGCAGTACTTC.

The chain combines TRBV27 with TRBJ1-1, with D tentatively TRBD1 (6 bases). V was cut by 3 bases and J by 1 base, with 12 bases left in between. The CDR3 totals 15 residues. From germline, CDR1 is MNHEY and CDR2 SMNVEV (reference sequence). CDR3 residues: CASSFLDRSNTEAFF. The CDR3 DNA reads as TGTGCCAGCAGTTTCTTGGACAGATCGAACACTGAAGCTTTCTTT.

This clone was observed a single time. This sequence joins TRBV6-5 and TRBJ1-1; D is perhaps TRBD1 (6 bases). Trimming pared 2 bases from V and 6 bases from J, leaving 16 bases between. This CDR3 comprises 15 residues. Germline V CDR1 and CDR2: MNHEY, SVGAGI. CDR3 loop: CASSYGQTGVSEAFF. CDR3 coding DNA: TGTGCCAGCAGTTACGGACAGACGGGCGTCTCTGAAGCTTTCTTT.

V usage is TRBV30 and J usage is TRBJ1-4; D unclear. Between the trimmed V and J ends, which lost 3 bases and 13 bases, there was a span of 15 bases. Germline V gives CDR1 GTSNPN, CDR2 SVGIG (reference sequence). The CDR3 extends over 12 amino acids. CDR3 loop: CAWSLGVSALFF. In DNA form, the CDR3 reads TGTGCCTGGAGCCTGGGAGTATCGGCACTGTTTTTT.

The rearrangement joins TRBV19 to TRBJ1-2, with D possibly matching TRBD1 (5 bases). This CDR3 is built from 14 residues. Germline CDR1 and CDR2: LNHDA and SQIVND (reference sequence). Trimming shortened V by 2 bases and J by 0 bases, and 7 bases separated the two germline ends. The CDR3 loop is CASSIKGSNYGYTF. Here the CDR3 DNA reads TGTGCCAGTAGTATAAAGGGGTCTAACTATGGCTACACCTTC.

The chain has TRBV28 and TRBJ1-6, with 8 bases aligning to TRBD1. Germline assignment: CDR1 MDHEN and CDR2 SYDVKM. Trimming removed 6 bases from V and 8 bases from J; junction bases left unmatched: 6. CDR3 length equals 14 residues. The chain's CDR3 is CASSPGQADSPLHF. For the CDR3, the DNA is TGTGCCAGCAGCCCGGGACAGGCTGATTCACCCCTCCACTTT.

The chain couples TRBV4-1 to TRBJ1-3; D is undetermined. The CDR3 has 16 residues. The germline gives CDR1 MGHRA, CDR2 YSYEKL. Trimming removed 1 base at V and 3 bases at J, with 13 bases between. The CDR3 protein is CASSQVTARLGNTIYF. CDR3 DNA sequence: TGCGCCAGCAGCCAAGTCACAGCTCGACTTGGAAACACCATATATTTT.